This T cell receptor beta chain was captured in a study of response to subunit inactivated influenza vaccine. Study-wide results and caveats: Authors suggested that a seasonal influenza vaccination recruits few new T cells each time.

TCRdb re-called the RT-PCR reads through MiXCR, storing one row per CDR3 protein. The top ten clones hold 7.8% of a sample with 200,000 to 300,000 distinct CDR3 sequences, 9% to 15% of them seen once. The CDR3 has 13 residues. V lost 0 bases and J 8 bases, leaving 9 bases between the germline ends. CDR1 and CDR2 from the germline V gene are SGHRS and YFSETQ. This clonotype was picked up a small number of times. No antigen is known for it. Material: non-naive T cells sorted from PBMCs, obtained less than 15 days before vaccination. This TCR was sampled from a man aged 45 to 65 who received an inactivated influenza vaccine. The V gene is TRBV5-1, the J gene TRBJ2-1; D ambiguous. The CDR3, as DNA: TGCGCCAGCAGCTTGGTGCAGCAGGATGAGCAGTTCTTC. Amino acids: CASSLVQQDEQFF. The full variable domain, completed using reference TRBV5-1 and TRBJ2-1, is KAGVTQTPRYLIKTRGQQVTLSCSPISGHRSVSWYQQTPGQGLQFLFEYFSETQRNKGNFPGRFSGRQFSNSRSEMNVSTLELGDSALYLCASSLVQQDEQFFGPGTRLTVL.